Given below is one T cell receptor beta chain in context. Its antigen is not known. The data stem from a study of T cells after yellow fever vaccination. TCR cDNA, made by 5'RACE template switching, carried an added universal primer site and UMIs. TCRdb called the 5' RACE reads again in MiXCR, with one record for every CDR3 protein. The sample lists about 210,000 distinct CDR3 sequences, about 3% occurring once. Overall study results and limits: Reappearance after the booster was observed for most primary-vaccination clones (96% CD4, approximately 90% CD8).

The sequence was collected from a man in his late teens or twenties who received the YFV17D yellow fever vaccine. The source was CD4+ T cells sorted from PBMCs, collected 10 days after the yellow fever booster vaccination.

This chain's CDR3 is CASSLGTGQTNEKLFF. The CDR3 nucleotides are TGTGCCAGCAGCTTGGGAACGGGACAAACTAATGAAAAACTGTTTTTT. The chain has TRBV5-6 and TRBJ1-4; possible D gene TRBD1, 6 bases. Trimming removed 0 bases from V and 1 base from J, with 10 bases in between. CDR3 length equals 16 residues. CDR1 SGHDT and CDR2 YYEEEE come from the germline V gene. Full variable domain (rest looked up from reference TRBV5-6 and TRBJ1-4): DAGVTQSPTHLIKTRGQQVTLRCSPKSGHDTVSWYQQALGQGPQFIFQYYEEEERQRGNFPDRFSGHQFPNYSSELNVNALLLGDSALYLCASSLGTGQTNEKLFFGSGTQLSVL.